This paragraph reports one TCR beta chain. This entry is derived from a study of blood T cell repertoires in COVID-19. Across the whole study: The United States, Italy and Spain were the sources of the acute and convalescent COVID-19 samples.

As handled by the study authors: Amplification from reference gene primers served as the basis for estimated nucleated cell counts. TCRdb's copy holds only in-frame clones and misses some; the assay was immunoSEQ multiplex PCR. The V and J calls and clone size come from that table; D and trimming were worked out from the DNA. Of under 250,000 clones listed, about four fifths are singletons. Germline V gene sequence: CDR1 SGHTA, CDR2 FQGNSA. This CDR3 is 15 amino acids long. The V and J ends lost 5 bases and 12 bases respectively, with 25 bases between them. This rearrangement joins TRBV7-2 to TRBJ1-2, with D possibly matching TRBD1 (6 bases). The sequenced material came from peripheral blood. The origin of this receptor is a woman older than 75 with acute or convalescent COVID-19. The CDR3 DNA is TGTGCCAGCAGCACGAGCGGGCCAGGGAGGGGGTCGAACACCTTC. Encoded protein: CASSTSGPGRGSNTF.